This T cell receptor (delta chain) is from a study of Vδ1+ human thymocytes. Findings of the study overall: In the thymus, TRG and TRD repertoires looked highly polyclonal with Gaussian CDR3 lengths.

Only a few counts were recorded for this clone. Its antigen remains unknown. This CDR3 spans 20 amino acids. The trim removed 0 bases at V and 6 bases at J, leaving 16 bases unmatched. Per the germline V gene, CDR1 is TSWWSYY and CDR2 is QGS. Sequences come from RNA converted to cDNA by reverse transcription. Multiplex PCR used pooled V-gene forward primers and a constant-region reverse primer to amplify CDR3s. TCRdb re-called the multiplex PCR reads via CATT. The data hold 45,000 to 75,000 delta-chain clones, with less than 15% observed a single time. This clonotype was obtained from a girl under three years old who had congenital heart surgery. This chain joins TRDV1 and TRDJ1, with 13 bases lining up with TRDD3. Sequences were obtained from Vdelta1+ gamma-delta thymocytes from the thymus. The subset here: FACS-sorted CD3+ TCRalphabeta- TCRVdelta1+ TCRVdelta2- thymocytes. CDR3 region: CALGELVTPQLGDTAHKLIF. The CDR3 nucleotides read TGTGCTCTTGGGGAACTGGTAACACCCCAACTGGGGGATACGGCCCATAAACTCATCTTT.